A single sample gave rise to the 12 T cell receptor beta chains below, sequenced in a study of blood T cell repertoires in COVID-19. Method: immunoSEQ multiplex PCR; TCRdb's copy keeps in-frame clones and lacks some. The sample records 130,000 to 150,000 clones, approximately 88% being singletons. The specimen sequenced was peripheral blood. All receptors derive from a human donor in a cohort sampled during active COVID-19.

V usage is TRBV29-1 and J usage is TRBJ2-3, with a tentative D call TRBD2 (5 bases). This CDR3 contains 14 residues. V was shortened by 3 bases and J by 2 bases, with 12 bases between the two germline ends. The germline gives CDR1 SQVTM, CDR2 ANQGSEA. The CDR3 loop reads CSVDRMDFTDTQYF. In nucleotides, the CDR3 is TGCAGCGTTGACAGAATGGACTTCACAGATACGCAGTATTTT.

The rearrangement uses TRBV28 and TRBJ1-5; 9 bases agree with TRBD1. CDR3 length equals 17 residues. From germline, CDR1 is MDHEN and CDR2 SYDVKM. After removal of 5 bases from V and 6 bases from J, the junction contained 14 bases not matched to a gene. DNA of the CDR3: TGTGCCAGCAGTCCGTTGGTCGGGGACAGGGCTGGTCAGCCCCAGCATTTT. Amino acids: CASSPLVGDRAGQPQHF.

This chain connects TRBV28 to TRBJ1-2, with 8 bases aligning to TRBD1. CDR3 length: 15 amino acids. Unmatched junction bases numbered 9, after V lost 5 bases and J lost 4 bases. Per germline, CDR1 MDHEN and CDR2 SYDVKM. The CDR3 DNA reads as TGTGCCAGCAGTCTACCGGGACAGGATGCCTATGGCTACACCTTC. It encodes CASSLPGQDAYGYTF.

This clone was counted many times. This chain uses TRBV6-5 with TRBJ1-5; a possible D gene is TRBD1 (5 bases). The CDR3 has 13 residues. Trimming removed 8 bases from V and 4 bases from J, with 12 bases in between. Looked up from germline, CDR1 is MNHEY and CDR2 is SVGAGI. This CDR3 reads CASGGTENQPQHF. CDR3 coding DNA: TGTGCCAGCGGAGGGACGGAAAATCAGCCCCAGCATTTT.

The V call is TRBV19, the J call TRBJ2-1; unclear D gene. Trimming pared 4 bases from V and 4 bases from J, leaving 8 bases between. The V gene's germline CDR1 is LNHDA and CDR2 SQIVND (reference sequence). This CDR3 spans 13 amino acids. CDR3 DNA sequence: TGTGCCAGTAGTAATCAGGTATACAATGAGCAGTTCTTC. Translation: CASSNQVYNEQFF.

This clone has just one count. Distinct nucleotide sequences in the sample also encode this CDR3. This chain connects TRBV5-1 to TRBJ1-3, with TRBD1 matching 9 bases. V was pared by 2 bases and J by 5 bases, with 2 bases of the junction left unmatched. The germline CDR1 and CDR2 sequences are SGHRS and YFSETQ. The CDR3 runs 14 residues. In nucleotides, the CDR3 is TGCGCCAGCAGCTTTGGGACAGGGAGAAACACCATATATTTT. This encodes CASSFGTGRNTIYF.

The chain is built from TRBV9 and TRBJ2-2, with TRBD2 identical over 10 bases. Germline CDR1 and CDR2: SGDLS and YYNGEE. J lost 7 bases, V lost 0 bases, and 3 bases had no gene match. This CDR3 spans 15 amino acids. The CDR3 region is CASSVDSGGLGELFF. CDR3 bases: TGTGCCAGCAGCGTAGATAGCGGGGGGCTCGGGGAGCTGTTTTTT.

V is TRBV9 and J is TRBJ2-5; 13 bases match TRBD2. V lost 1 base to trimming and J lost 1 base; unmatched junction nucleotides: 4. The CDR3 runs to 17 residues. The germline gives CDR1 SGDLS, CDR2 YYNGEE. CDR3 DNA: TGTGCCAGCAGCGTAAGTGGACTAGCGGGGGCCCAAGAGACCCAGTACTTC. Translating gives CASSVSGLAGAQETQYF. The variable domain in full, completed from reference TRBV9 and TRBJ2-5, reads DSGVTQTPKHLITATGQRVTLRCSPRSGDLSVYWYQQSLDQGLQFLIQYYNGEERAKGNILERFSAQQFPDLHSELNLSSLELGDSALYFCASSVSGLAGAQETQYFGPGTRLLVL.

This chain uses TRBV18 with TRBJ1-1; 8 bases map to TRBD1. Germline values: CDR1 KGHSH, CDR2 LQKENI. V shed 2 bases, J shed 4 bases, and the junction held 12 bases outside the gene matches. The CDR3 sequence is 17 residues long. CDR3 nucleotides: TGTGCCAGCTCACCATCAGGGGGCGCGATTGTGGGCACTGAAGCTTTCTTT. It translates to CASSPSGGAIVGTEAFF.

The CDR3 reads CASSQGDRNTGELFF. Here the CDR3 DNA reads TGCGCCAGCAGCCAAGGGGACAGGAACACCGGGGAGCTGTTTTTT. The V call is TRBV4-1, the J call TRBJ2-2; TRBD1 matches at 7 bases. The V gene's germline CDR1 is MGHRA and CDR2 YSYEKL. Trimming at V came to 1 base and at J to 1 base, leaving 0 bases not matched to a gene. There are 15 residues in the CDR3.

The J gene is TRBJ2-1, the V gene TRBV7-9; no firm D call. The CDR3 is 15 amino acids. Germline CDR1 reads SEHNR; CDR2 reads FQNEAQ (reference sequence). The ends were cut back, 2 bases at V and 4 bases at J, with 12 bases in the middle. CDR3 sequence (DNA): TGTGCCAGCAGCTTACGAGCCGACACGTACAATGAGCAGTTCTTC. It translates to CASSLRADTYNEQFF. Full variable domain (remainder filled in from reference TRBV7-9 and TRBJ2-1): DTGVSQNPRHKITKRGQNVTFRCDPISEHNRLYWYRQTLGQGPEFLTYFQNEAQLEKSRLLSDRFSAERPKGSFSTLEIQRTEQGDSAMYLCASSLRADTYNEQFFGPGTRLTVL.

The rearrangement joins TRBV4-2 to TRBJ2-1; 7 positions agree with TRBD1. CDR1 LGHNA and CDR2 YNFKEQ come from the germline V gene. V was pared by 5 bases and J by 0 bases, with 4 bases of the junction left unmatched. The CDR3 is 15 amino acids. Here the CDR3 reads CASSEQGRSYNEQFF. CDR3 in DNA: TGTGCCAGCAGCGAACAGGGGCGCTCCTACAATGAGCAGTTCTTC.